These 15 T cell receptor beta chains came from one sample sequenced in a study of blood T cell repertoires in COVID-19 (TCRdb year 2020). The method behind the library was the immunoSEQ multiplex PCR assay. In TCRdb, the immuneACCESS table is reduced to in-frame sequences with V and J assigned. These tables do not hold every clone; where another copy was compared, an unresolved V gene accounts for under half, and the others remain unexplained. This sample has about 320,000 clones in its table, and around 86% of those were observed once. The ten biggest clones cover 1.5% to 2% of the sample. Sequenced: peripheral blood. Receptors were obtained from a woman between 50 and 59 years old with acute or convalescent COVID-19.

The V call is TRBV10-3, the J call TRBJ2-3, with 7 bases fitting TRBD2. CDR1 is ENHRY, CDR2 SYGVKD, per germline. With 1 base clipped from V and 4 bases from J, the junction kept 5 bases outside the gene matches. The CDR3 covers 15 residues. This CDR3 is CAISEWSGGPDTQYF. In nucleotides, the CDR3 is TGTGCCATCAGTGAGTGGTCGGGAGGCCCAGATACGCAGTATTTT.

The V call is TRBV7-8, the J call TRBJ1-5, with 9 bases aligning to TRBD1. CDR1 SGHVS and CDR2 FQNEAQ come from the germline V gene. CDR3 size: 14 residues. The junction had 4 bases not matched to a gene; V was cut back by 6 bases and J by 4 bases. The CDR3 sequence is CASRAGTGNQPQHF. The CDR3 DNA reads as TGTGCCAGCAGAGCCGGGACAGGGAATCAGCCCCAGCATTTT. Filled out from reference TRBV7-8 and TRBJ1-5, the complete variable domain reads GAGVSQSPRYKVAKRGQDVALRCDPISGHVSLFWYQQALGQGPEFLTYFQNEAQLDKSGLPSDRFFAERPEGSVSTLKIQRTQQEDSAVYLCASRAGTGNQPQHFGDGTRLSIL.

This clone came up once. This sequence joins TRBV4-1 and TRBJ2-1; 8 bases are shared with TRBD1. This CDR3 spans 16 amino acids. V lost 3 bases and J lost 4; bases outside the gene matches: 8. Germline V gives CDR1 MGHRA, CDR2 YSYEKL. The CDR3 DNA reads as TGCGCCAGCAGCCACTTACCGGGACAGGTTTACAATGAGCAGTTCTTC. Protein product: CASSHLPGQVYNEQFF.

The J gene is TRBJ2-1, the V gene TRBV24-1; D may be TRBD2 (6 bases). CDR1 is KGHDR and CDR2 is SFDVKD in the germline V gene. The CDR3 covers 14 residues. Trimming took off 3 bases at V and 8 bases at J, with 13 bases between the two ends. The CDR3 region is CATSDPTRPHEQFF. The CDR3 DNA follows: TGTGCCACCAGTGATCCGACTAGGCCGCATGAGCAGTTCTTC.

V gene TRBV7-2 combines with J gene TRBJ2-1; 9 nucleotides line up with TRBD1. This CDR3 region has 15 residues. Losses at the gene ends were 1 base for V and 9 bases for J; bases not matched to a gene: 7. Germline V CDR1 and CDR2: SGHTA, FQGNSA. CDR3: CASSLGRQGGGEQFF. The CDR3, as DNA: TGTGCCAGCAGCTTAGGGAGACAGGGGGGCGGTGAGCAGTTCTTC.

The J gene is TRBJ1-1, the V gene TRBV28; 9 nucleotides line up with TRBD1. The trim removed 7 bases at V and 11 bases at J, leaving 20 bases unmatched. CDR1 is MDHEN and CDR2 is SYDVKM in the germline V gene. The CDR3 totals 16 residues. The CDR3 DNA reads as TGTGCCAGCATCAGGGGACCGGGACAGGGAGGAGTGCGGGCTTTCTTT. This codes for CASIRGPGQGGVRAFF. Combining the CDR3 with reference TRBV28 and TRBJ1-1 gives the whole variable domain DVKVTQSSRYLVKRTGEKVFLECVQDMDHENMFWYRQDPGLGLRLIYFSYDVKMKEKGDIPEGYSVSREKKERFSLILESASTNQTSMYLCASIRGPGQGGVRAFFGQGTRLTVV.

In its sample, this clone was seen once. This chain joins TRBV7-2 and TRBJ2-3, with 12 bases matching TRBD2. The CDR3 length is 20 residues. Trimming at V came to 0 bases and at J to 0 bases, leaving 10 bases not matched to a gene. Looked up from germline, CDR1 is SGHTA and CDR2 is FQGNSA. The CDR3 sequence: CASSLARGTSGRSSTDTQYF. As DNA, the CDR3 is TGTGCCAGCAGCTTAGCGCGTGGGACTAGCGGGCGTTCTAGCACAGATACGCAGTATTTT.

The rearrangement uses TRBV30 and TRBJ2-7, with TRBD1 matching over 9 bases. V lost 5 bases and J lost 3; bases outside the gene matches: 8. Germline lookup yields CDR1 GTSNPN and CDR2 SVGIG (reference sequence). CDR3 length: 14 residues. CDR3 sequence: CAWSAGTGFYEQYF. CDR3 nucleotide sequence: TGTGCCTGGTCGGCCGGGACAGGGTTCTACGAGCAGTACTTC.

J is TRBJ2-1 and V is TRBV10-3; TRBD2 matches at 10 bases. With 6 bases clipped from V and 8 bases from J, the junction kept 16 bases outside the gene matches. CDR1 and CDR2 from the germline V gene are ENHRY and SYGVKD. This CDR3 contains 17 residues. As DNA, the CDR3 is TGTGCCATCAGGGCTTCTAGCGGGAGACCCACAGGGGATGAGCAGTTCTTC. This translates into CAIRASSGRPTGDEQFF.

The chain has TRBV19 and TRBJ2-3; 11 positions agree with TRBD2. V dropped 4 bases and J dropped 6; count of bases not matched to a gene: 9. CDR1 and CDR2 (germline): LNHDA, SQIVND (reference sequence). The CDR3 contains 16 residues. The CDR3 reads CASSSRLAGGPDTQYF. The CDR3 DNA is TGTGCCAGTAGTAGTAGGTTAGCGGGAGGGCCCGATACGCAGTATTTT.

The chain links TRBV3-1 (or the pseudogene TRBV3-2) to TRBJ1-6, with D perhaps matching TRBD1 (5 bases). Per the germline V gene, CDR1 is LGHDT and CDR2 is YNNKEL (reference sequence). The CDR3 runs to 13 residues. DNA for the CDR3: TGTGCTATACTGGGGCGGAATAATTCACCCCTCCACTTT. Translation: CAILGRNNSPLHF.

The rearrangement uses TRBV4-1 and TRBJ2-2, with D possibly TRBD2 on 7 matching bases. Germline loops: CDR1 MGHRA, CDR2 YSYEKL. Trimming took 0 bases from V and 4 from J, leaving 12 bases between them. The CDR3 runs 16 residues. The CDR3 sequence: CASSQDWEGGTGELFF. CDR3 nucleotide sequence: TGCGCCAGCAGCCAAGATTGGGAGGGGGGCACCGGGGAGCTGTTTTTT.

This rearrangement joins TRBV9 to TRBJ2-1, with TRBD2 matching 8 bases. Trimming at V came to 3 bases and at J to 7 bases, leaving 12 bases not matched to a gene. The CDR3 consists of 16 residues. Germline values: CDR1 SGDLS, CDR2 YYNGEE. The CDR3 spells CASSAVSGTSRNEQFF. The CDR3 DNA reads TGTGCCAGCAGCGCCGTATCCGGGACTAGTAGGAATGAGCAGTTCTTC.

The V and J genes are TRBV24-1 and TRBJ2-2; tentatively, D is TRBD1 (5 bases). Trimming removed 0 bases at V and 8 bases at J, with 18 bases between. The CDR3 totals 17 residues. Germline V lookup: CDR1 KGHDR, CDR2 SFDVKD. The CDR3 here is CATSDLQGRQGSGELFF. The CDR3 DNA sequence: TGTGCCACCAGTGATTTGCAAGGACGGCAGGGCAGTGGGGAGCTGTTTTTT.

This chain links TRBV12-3 or TRBV12-4 with TRBJ1-5; no clear D. The CDR3 consists of 13 residues. Trimming removed 5 bases at V and 13 bases at J, with 18 bases between. The CDR3 loop is CASSPTMSGKQHF. CDR3 bases: TGTGCCAGCAGTCCCACTATGAGCGGTAAGCAGCATTTT.